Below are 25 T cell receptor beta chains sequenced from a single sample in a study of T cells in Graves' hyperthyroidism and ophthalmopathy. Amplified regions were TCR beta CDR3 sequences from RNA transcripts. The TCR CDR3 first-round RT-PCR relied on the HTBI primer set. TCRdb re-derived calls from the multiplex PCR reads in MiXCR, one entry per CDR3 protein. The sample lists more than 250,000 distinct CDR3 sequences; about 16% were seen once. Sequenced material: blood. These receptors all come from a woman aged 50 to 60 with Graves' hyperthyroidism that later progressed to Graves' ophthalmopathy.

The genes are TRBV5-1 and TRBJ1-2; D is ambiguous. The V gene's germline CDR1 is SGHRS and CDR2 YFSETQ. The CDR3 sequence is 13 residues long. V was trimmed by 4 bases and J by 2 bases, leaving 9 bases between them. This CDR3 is CASSTGSNYGYTF. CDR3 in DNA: TGCGCCAGCAGCACGGGGAGCAACTATGGCTACACCTTC.

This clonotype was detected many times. The CDR3 here is CASSLTSRTAHEQYF. The CDR3 nucleotides read TGTGCCAGCAGCCTAACTTCGCGGACGGCCCACGAGCAGTACTTC. The rearrangement links TRBV4-2 to TRBJ2-7; the D is unclear. This CDR3 is 15 amino acids long. Germline CDR1 reads LGHNA; CDR2 reads YNFKEQ. Trimming shortened V by 4 bases and J by 5 bases, and 18 bases separated the two germline ends.

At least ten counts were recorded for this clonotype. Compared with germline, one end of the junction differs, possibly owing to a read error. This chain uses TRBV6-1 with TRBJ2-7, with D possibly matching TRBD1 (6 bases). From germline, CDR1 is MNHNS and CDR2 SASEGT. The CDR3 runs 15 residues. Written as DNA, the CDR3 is TGTGCCAGCAGCGAAGACAGGAAGTCGACGGGGGAGCAGTACTTC. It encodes CASSEDRKSTGEQYF.

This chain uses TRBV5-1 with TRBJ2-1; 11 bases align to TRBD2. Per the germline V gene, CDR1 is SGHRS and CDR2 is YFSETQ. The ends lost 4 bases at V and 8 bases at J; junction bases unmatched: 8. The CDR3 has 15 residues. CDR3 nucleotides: TGCGCCAGCAGCCTGACTAGCGGGATGGTCTATGAGCAGTTCTTC. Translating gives CASSLTSGMVYEQFF. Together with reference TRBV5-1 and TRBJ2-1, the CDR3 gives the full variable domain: KAGVTQTPRYLIKTRGQQVTLSCSPISGHRSVSWYQQTPGQGLQFLFEYFSETQRNKGNFPGRFSGRQFSNSRSEMNVSTLELGDSALYLCASSLTSGMVYEQFFGPGTRLTVL.

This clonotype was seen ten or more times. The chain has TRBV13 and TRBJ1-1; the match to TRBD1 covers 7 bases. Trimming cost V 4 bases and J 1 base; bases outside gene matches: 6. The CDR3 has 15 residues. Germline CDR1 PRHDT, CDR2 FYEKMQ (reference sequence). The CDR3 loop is CASSSGRTGNTEAFF. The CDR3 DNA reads TGTGCCAGCAGCTCTGGAAGGACAGGGAACACTGAAGCTTTCTTT.

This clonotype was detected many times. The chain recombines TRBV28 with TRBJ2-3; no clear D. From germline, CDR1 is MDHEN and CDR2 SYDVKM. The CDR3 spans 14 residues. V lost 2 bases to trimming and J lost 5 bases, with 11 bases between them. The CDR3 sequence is CASSLRLQQDTQYF. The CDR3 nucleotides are TGTGCCAGCAGTTTAAGGCTCCAGCAAGATACGCAGTATTTT.

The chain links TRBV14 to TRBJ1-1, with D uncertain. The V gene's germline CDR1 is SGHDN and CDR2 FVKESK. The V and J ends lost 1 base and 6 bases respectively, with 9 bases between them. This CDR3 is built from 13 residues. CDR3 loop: CASSQGVLSEAFF. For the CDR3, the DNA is TGTGCCAGCAGCCAAGGAGTATTATCTGAAGCTTTCTTT.

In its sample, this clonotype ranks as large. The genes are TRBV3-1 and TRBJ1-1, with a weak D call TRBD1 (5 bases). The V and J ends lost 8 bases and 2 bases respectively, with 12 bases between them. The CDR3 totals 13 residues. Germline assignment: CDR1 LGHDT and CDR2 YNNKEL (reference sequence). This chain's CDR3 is CASGQQSNTEAFF. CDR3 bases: TGTGCCAGCGGACAACAGTCTAACACTGAAGCTTTCTTT. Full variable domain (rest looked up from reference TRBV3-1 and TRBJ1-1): DTAVSQTPKYLVTQMGNDKSIKCEQNLGHDTMYWYKQDSKKFLKIMFSYNNKELIINETVPNRFSPKSPDKAHLNLHINSLELGDSAVYFCASGQQSNTEAFFGQGTRLTVV.

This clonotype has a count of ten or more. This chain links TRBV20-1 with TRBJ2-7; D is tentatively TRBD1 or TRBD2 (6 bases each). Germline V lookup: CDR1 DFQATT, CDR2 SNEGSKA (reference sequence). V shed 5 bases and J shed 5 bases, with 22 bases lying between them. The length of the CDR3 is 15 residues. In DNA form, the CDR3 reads TGCAGTGCTGGGGATGGGGGGCGGCGTCGGAACGAGCAGTACTTC. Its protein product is CSAGDGGRRRNEQYF.

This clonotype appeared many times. The CDR3 sequence is CASSQGDRETEAFF. CDR3 nucleotide sequence: TGTGCCAGCAGCCAAGGAGACAGGGAAACTGAAGCTTTCTTT. The rearrangement uses TRBV7-9 and TRBJ1-1, with 7 bases matching TRBD1. Germline CDR1 and CDR2: SEHNR and FQNEAQ (reference sequence). The CDR3 runs 14 residues. Losses at the gene ends were 5 bases for V and 5 bases for J; bases not matched to a gene: 8. The full variable domain, completed using reference TRBV7-9 and TRBJ1-1, is DTGVSQNPRHKITKRGQNVTFRCDPISEHNRLYWYRQTLGQGPEFLTYFQNEAQLEKSRLLSDRFSAERPKGSFSTLEIQRTEQGDSAMYLCASSQGDRETEAFFGQGTRLTVV.

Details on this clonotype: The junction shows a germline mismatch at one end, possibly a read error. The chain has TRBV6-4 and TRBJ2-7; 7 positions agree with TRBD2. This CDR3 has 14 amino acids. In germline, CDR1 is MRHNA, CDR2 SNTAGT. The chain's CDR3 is CASGYSGPPYERYF. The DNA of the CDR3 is TGTGCCAGCGGATATAGCGGGCCGCCCTACGAGCGGTACTTC.

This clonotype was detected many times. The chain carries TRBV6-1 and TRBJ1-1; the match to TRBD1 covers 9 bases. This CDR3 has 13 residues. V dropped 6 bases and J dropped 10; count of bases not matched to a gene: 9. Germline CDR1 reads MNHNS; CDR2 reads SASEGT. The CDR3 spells CASSLDRGSRAFF. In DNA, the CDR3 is TGTGCCAGCAGCCTCGACAGGGGGTCGAGAGCTTTCTTT.

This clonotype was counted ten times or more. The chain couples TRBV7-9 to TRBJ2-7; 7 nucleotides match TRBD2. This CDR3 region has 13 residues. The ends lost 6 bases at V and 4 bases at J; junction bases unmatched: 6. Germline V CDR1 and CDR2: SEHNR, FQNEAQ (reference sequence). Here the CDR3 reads CASRSGIGYEQYF. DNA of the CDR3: TGTGCCAGCAGAAGCGGGATTGGATACGAGCAGTACTTC. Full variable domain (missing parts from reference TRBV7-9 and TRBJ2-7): DTGVSQNPRHKITKRGQNVTFRCDPISEHNRLYWYRQTLGQGPEFLTYFQNEAQLEKSRLLSDRFSAERPKGSFSTLEIQRTEQGDSAMYLCASRSGIGYEQYFGPGTRLTVT.

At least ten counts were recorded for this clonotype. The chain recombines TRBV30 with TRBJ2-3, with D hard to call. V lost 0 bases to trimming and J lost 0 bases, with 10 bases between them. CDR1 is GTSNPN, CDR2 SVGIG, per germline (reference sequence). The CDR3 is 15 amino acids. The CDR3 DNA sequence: TGTGCCTGGAGTGTAGCCAGCACCAGCACAGATACGCAGTATTTT. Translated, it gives CAWSVASTSTDTQYF.

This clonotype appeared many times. The CDR3 here is CASSFWGAEGLYGYTF. For the CDR3, the DNA is TGTGCCAGCAGTTTTTGGGGGGCGGAAGGGCTCTATGGCTACACCTTC. J is TRBJ1-2 and V is TRBV28, with D possibly matching TRBD1 (6 bases). The CDR3 has 16 amino acids. The germline gives CDR1 MDHEN, CDR2 SYDVKM. The V end lost 3 bases, the J end lost 4 bases, and 18 bases lay between the germline ends.

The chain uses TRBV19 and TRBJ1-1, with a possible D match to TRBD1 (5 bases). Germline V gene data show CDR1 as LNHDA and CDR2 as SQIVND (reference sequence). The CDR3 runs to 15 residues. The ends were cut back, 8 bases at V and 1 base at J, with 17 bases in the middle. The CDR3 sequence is CASPPGKGSNTEAFF. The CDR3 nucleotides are TGTGCCAGTCCACCAGGAAAGGGGTCGAACACTGAAGCTTTCTTT.

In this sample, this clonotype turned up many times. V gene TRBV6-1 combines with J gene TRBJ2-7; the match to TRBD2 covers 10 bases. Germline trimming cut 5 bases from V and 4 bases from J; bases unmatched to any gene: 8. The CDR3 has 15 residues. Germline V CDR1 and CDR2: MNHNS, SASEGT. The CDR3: CASSTKRTSGYEQYF. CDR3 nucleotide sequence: TGTGCCAGCAGTACAAAAAGGACTAGCGGTTACGAGCAGTACTTC.

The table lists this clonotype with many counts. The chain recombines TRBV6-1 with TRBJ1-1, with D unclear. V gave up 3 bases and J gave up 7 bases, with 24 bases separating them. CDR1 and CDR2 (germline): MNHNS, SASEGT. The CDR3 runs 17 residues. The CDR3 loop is CASSDSSLGRAGNEAFF. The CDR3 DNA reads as TGTGCCAGCAGTGACTCGTCTCTTGGCCGGGCGGGGAATGAAGCTTTCTTT.

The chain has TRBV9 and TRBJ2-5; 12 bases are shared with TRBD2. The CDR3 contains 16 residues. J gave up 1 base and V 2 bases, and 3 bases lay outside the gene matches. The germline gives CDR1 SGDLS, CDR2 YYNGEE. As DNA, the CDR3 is TGTGCCAGCAGCGTCCCGGGACTAGCGGGCCAAGAGACCCAGTACTTC. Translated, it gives CASSVPGLAGQETQYF.

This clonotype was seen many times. The CDR3 DNA sequence: TGCAGTGCTAGAGATCCCGACACCTCCTACGAGCAGTACTTC. This gives the protein CSARDPDTSYEQYF. V usage is TRBV20-1 and J usage is TRBJ2-7, with D unresolved. The CDR3 is made up of 14 amino acids. V was pared by 0 bases and J by 0 bases, with 9 bases between. Germline lookup yields CDR1 DFQATT and CDR2 SNEGSKA (reference sequence).

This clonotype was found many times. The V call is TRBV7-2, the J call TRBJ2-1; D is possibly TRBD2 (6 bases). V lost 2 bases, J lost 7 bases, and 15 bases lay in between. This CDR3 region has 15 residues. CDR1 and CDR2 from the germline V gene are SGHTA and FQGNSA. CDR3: CASSLPLGSENEQFF. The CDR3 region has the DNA TGTGCCAGCAGCTTACCCCTCGGGAGCGAGAATGAGCAGTTCTTC.

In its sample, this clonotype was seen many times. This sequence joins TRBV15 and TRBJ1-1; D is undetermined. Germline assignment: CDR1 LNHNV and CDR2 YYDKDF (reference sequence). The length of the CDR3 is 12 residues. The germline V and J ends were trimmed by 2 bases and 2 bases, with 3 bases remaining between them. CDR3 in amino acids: CATSRQNTEAFF. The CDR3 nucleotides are TGTGCCACCAGCAGACAAAACACTGAAGCTTTCTTT.

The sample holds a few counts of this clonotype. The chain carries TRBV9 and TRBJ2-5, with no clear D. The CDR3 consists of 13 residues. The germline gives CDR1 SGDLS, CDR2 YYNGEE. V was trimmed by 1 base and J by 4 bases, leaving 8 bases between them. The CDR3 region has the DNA TGTGCCAGCAGCGTATCCCCTGGAGAGACCCAGTACTTC. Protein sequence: CASSVSPGETQYF.

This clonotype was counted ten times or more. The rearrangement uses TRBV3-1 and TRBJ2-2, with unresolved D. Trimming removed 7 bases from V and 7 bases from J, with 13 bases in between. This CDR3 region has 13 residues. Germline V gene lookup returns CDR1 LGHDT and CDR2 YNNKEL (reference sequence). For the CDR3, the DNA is TGTGCCAGCATCCCCTTTGGTGGCGGGGAGCTGTTTTTT. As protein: CASIPFGGGELFF. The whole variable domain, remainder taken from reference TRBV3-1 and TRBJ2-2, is DTAVSQTPKYLVTQMGNDKSIKCEQNLGHDTMYWYKQDSKKFLKIMFSYNNKELIINETVPNRFSPKSPDKAHLNLHINSLELGDSAVYFCASIPFGGGELFFGEGSRLTVL.

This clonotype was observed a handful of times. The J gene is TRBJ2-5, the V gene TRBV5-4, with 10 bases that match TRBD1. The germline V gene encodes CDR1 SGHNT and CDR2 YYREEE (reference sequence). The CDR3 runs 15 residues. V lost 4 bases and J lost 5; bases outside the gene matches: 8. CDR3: CASSTTGTGDETQYF. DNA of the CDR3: TGTGCCAGCAGCACGACGGGGACAGGGGACGAGACCCAGTACTTC.